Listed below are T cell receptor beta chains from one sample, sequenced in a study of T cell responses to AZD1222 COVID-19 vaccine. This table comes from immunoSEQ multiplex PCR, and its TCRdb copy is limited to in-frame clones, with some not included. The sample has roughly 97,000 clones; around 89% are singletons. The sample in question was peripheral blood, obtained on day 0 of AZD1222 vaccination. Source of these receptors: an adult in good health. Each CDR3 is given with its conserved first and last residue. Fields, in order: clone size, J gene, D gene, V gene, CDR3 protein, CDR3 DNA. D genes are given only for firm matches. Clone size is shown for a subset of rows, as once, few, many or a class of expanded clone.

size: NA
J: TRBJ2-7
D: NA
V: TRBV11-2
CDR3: CASSFPDNSYEQYF
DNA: TGTGCCAGCAGCTTTCCCGATAACTCCTACGAGCAGTACTTC

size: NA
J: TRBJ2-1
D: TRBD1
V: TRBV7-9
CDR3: CASGDSGGFNEQFF
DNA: TGTGCCAGCGGGGATTCAGGGGGTTTCAATGAGCAGTTCTTC

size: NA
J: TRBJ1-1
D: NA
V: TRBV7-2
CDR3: CASSPRTAGTEAFF
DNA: TGTGCCAGCAGCCCGAGGACAGCCGGCACTGAAGCTTTCTTT

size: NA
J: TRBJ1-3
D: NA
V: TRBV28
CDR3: CASIEGRSGNTIYF
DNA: TGTGCCAGCATTGAGGGCCGCTCTGGAAACACCATATATTTT

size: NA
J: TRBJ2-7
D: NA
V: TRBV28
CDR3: CASSLRGTIYEQYF
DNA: TGTGCCAGCAGTCTTCGGGGAACGATATACGAGCAGTACTTC

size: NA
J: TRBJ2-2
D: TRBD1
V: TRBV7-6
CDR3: CASSLEPGQTNTGELFF
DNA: TGTGCCAGCAGCTTAGAGCCGGGACAGACGAACACCGGGGAGCTGTTTTTT

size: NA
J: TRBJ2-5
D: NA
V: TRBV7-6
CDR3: CASSPRQFLETQYF
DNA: TGTGCCAGCAGCCCCCGACAGTTCCTGGAGACCCAGTACTTC

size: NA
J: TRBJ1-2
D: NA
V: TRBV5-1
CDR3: CASSLVVGEEGYTF
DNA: TGCGCCAGCAGCTTGGTGGTAGGGGAGGAAGGCTACACCTTC

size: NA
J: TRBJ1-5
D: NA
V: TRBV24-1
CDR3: CATSGYRSNQPQHF
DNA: TGTGCCACCAGTGGTTACAGAAGCAATCAGCCCCAGCATTTT

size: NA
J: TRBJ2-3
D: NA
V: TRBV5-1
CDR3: CASSFDSSTDTQYF
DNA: TGCGCCAGCAGTTTCGACAGTAGCACAGATACGCAGTATTTT

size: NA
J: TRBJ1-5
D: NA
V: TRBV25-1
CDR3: CASSGSPNQPQHF
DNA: TGTGCCAGCAGTGGCAGCCCCAATCAGCCCCAGCATTTT

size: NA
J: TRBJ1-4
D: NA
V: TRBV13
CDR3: CASSLGTGLGEKLFF
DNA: TGTGCCAGCAGCTTAGGTACAGGGTTGGGTGAAAAACTGTTTTTT

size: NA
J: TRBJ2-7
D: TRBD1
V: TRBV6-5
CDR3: CASFGTGSYEQYF
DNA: TGTGCCAGCTTCGGGACAGGTTCCTACGAGCAGTACTTC

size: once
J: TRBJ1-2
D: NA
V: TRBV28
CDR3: CASSKGVRVNYGYTF
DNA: TGTGCCAGCAGCAAAGGGGTCCGGGTCAACTATGGCTACACCTTC

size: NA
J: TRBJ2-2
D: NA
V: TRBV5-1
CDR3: CASRTGAPGGELFF
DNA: TGCGCCAGCAGAACAGGTGCCCCCGGCGGGGAGCTGTTTTTT

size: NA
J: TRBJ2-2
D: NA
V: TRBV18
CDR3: CASSPNEGYTGELFF
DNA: TGTGCCAGCTCACCGAACGAGGGGTACACCGGGGAGCTGTTTTTT

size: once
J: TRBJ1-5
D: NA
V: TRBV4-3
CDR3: CASSQELRTSVDQPQHF
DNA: TGCGCCAGCAGCCAAGAGTTACGGACCTCGGTAGATCAGCCCCAGCATTTT

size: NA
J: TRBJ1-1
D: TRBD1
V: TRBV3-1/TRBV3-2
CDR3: CASLTGAGAEAFF
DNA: TGTGCCAGTTTGACAGGGGCGGGCGCTGAAGCTTTCTTT

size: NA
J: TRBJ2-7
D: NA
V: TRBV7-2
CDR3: CASSSTASLKEQYF
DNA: TGTGCCAGCAGCTCTACAGCCAGTCTAAAGGAGCAGTACTTC

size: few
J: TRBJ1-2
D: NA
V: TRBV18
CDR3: CASSPGGHGYTF
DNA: TGTGCCAGCTCACCGGGCGGGCATGGCTACACCTTC

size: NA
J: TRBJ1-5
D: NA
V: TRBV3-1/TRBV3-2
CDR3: CASSQGGQPNQPQHF
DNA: TGTGCCAGCAGCCAAGGAGGGCAGCCCAATCAGCCCCAGCATTTT

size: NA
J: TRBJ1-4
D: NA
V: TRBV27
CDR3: CASSLERSATNEKLFF
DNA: TGTGCCAGCAGTTTAGAAAGGTCCGCAACTAATGAAAAACTGTTTTTT

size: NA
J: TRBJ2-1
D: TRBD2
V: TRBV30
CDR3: CAWSVGLADEQFF
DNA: TGTGCCTGGAGTGTAGGACTAGCGGACGAGCAGTTCTTC

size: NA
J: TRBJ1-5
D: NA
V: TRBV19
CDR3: CASSIDRLRDQPQHF
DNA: TGTGCCAGTAGTATAGACCGCTTACGAGATCAGCCCCAGCATTTT

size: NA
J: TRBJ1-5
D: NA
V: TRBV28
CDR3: CASRPGRDQPQHF
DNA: TGTGCCAGCAGGCCGGGAAGGGACCAGCCCCAGCATTTT

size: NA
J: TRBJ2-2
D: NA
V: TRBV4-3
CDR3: CASSQDPLGGGSSGTGELFF
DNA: TGCGCCAGCAGCCAAGATCCCCTAGGAGGGGGCTCTTCGGGAACCGGGGAGCTGTTTTTT

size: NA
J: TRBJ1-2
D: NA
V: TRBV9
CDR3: CASSAQQGSHGGGYTF
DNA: TGTGCCAGCAGCGCACAACAGGGATCCCACGGGGGAGGCTACACCTTC

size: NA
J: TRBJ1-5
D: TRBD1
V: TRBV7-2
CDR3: CASSLTGGSGQPQHF
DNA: TGTGCCAGCAGCCTTACAGGGGGCTCGGGGCAGCCCCAGCATTTT

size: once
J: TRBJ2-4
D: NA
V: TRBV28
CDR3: CASSYPAGAKNIQYF
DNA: TGTGCCAGCAGCTATCCAGCGGGAGCCAAAAACATTCAGTACTTC

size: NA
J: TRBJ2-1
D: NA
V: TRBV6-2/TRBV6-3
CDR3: CASSYPATNNEQFF
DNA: TGTGCCAGCAGTTACCCCGCCACGAACAATGAGCAGTTCTTC

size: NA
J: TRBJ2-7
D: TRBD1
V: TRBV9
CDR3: CASSARDRPYEQYF
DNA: TGTGCCAGCAGCGCCCGGGACAGACCCTACGAGCAGTACTTC

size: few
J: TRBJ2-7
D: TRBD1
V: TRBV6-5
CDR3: CASSRQGATYEQYF
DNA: TGTGCCAGCAGCCGACAGGGGGCAACCTACGAGCAGTACTTC

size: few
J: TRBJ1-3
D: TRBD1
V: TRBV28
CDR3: CASSPRQGRYSGNTIYF
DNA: TGTGCCAGCAGTCCGAGACAGGGGCGCTACTCTGGAAACACCATATATTTT

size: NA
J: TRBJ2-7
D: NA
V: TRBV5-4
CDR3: CASSPGTEASYEQYF
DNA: TGTGCCAGCAGCCCGGGTACCGAGGCGTCCTACGAGCAGTACTTC

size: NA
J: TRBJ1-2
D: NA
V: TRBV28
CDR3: CASSLYGYGYTF
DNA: TGTGCCAGCAGTTTATATGGCTATGGCTACACCTTC

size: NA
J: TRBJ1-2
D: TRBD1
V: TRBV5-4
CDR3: CASSLPGTGGIYGYTF
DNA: TGTGCCAGCAGCCTACCTGGGACAGGGGGCATCTATGGCTACACCTTC

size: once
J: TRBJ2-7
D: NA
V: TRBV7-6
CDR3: CASSLGLAAYEQYF
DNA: TGTGCCAGCAGCTTAGGGCTTGCAGCCTACGAGCAGTACTTC